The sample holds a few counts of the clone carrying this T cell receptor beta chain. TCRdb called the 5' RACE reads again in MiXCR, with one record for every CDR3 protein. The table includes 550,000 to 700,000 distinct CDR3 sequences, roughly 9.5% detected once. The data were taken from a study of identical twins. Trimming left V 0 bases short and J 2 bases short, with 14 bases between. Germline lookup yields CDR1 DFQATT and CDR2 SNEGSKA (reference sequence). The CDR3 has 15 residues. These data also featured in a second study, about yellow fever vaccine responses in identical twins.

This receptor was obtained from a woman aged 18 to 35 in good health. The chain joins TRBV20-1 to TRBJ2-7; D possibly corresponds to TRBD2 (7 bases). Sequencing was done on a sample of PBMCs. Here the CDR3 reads CSARDRGGVPYEQYF. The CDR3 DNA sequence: TGCAGTGCTAGAGATCGAGGGGGGGTCCCCTACGAGCAGTACTTC.